The 12 T cell receptor beta chains presented below share a single source sample, sequenced in a study of blood T cell repertoires in COVID-19 (dated by TCRdb to 2020 to 2022). Libraries were made using the immunoSEQ multiplex PCR assay. TCRdb's version of the immuneACCESS table is confined to in-frame rearrangements and falls short of the full clone set. An unresolved V gene accounts for under half of the shortfall where checked; the remainder is of unknown origin. In this sample the table shows over 45,000 clones, roughly 90% of which occur a single time. The top ten hold approximately 3.7% of the sample. Sequenced sample: peripheral blood. These receptors all come from a middle-aged man with COVID-19, enrolled during active disease.

V is TRBV24-1 and J is TRBJ2-7, with TRBD1 matching 9 bases. The CDR3 has 15 residues. From germline, CDR1 is KGHDR and CDR2 SFDVKD. V trimming: 4 bases; J trimming: 6 bases; junction bases outside the gene matches: 9. The CDR3 reads CATSDTGTGRSEQYF. The CDR3 DNA sequence: TGTGCCACCAGTGACACCGGGACAGGGAGGAGCGAGCAGTACTTC.

The V call is TRBV24-1, the J call TRBJ2-1, with D perhaps matching TRBD1 (5 bases). This CDR3 has 13 amino acids. Germline CDR1 and CDR2: KGHDR and SFDVKD. V was trimmed by 4 bases and J by 9 bases, leaving 12 bases between them. DNA for the CDR3: TGTGCCACCAGTGACCAGGGCGTGGGTGAGCAGTTCTTC. This encodes CATSDQGVGEQFF.

This rearrangement joins TRBV11-2 to TRBJ2-7, with 8 bases fitting TRBD1. Germline CDR1 is SGHAT and CDR2 is FQNNGV. V shed 1 base and J 4 bases; nucleotides not matched to a gene: 3. The CDR3 consists of 14 residues. DNA for the CDR3: TGTGCCAGCAGCTTAGTAGGACAGGGTTACGAGCAGTACTTC. Translated: CASSLVGQGYEQYF.

This clone was picked up one time. The chain uses TRBV4-1 and TRBJ1-2, with unresolved D. The V end was cut by 1 base, the J end by 2 bases, with 14 bases between. The V gene's germline CDR1 is MGHRA and CDR2 YSYEKL. The CDR3 loop spans 16 amino acids. The CDR3 DNA follows: TGCGCCAGCAGCCAAGGCGCACAGATCCTCAACTATGGCTACACCTTC. Its protein product is CASSQGAQILNYGYTF.

This clone has only one observation. The V and J genes are TRBV12-3 or TRBV12-4 and TRBJ1-5, with D hard to call. The CDR3 runs 13 residues. V gave up 4 bases and J gave up 6 bases, with 10 bases separating them. CDR3 loop: CASSSTTGQPQHF. CDR3 nucleotides: TGTGCCAGCAGTTCGACTACGGGTCAGCCCCAGCATTTT.

The V gene is TRBV24-1, the J gene TRBJ2-7; tentative D call: TRBD2 (5 bases). CDR3 length equals 13 residues. V was clipped by 5 bases and J by 6 bases, with 13 bases between them. Germline loops: CDR1 KGHDR, CDR2 SFDVKD. Here the CDR3 reads CATSGETSSEQYF. CDR3 DNA: TGTGCCACCAGTGGTGAAACTAGTTCCGAGCAGTACTTC.

The chain couples TRBV5-8 to TRBJ2-1; 7 positions match TRBD2. Germline V gene data show CDR1 as SGHTS and CDR2 as YDEGEE. The CDR3 is made up of 15 amino acids. J was trimmed by 6 bases and V by 0 bases; bases with no gene match: 6. The CDR3 loop reads CASSLVRGIGNEQFF. The CDR3 coding sequence is TGTGCCAGCAGCTTGGTGCGGGGGATCGGCAATGAGCAGTTCTTC. Based on the CDR3 plus reference TRBV5-8 and TRBJ2-1, the full variable domain is EAGVTQSPTHLIKTRGQQATLRCSPISGHTSVYWYQQALGLGLQFLLWYDEGEERNRGNFPPRFSGRQFPNYSSELNVNALELEDSALYLCASSLVRGIGNEQFFGPGTRLTVL.

V is TRBV30 and J is TRBJ2-7; D is undetermined. Germline V lookup: CDR1 GTSNPN, CDR2 SVGIG (reference sequence). Trimming removed 0 bases from V and 7 bases from J, with 10 bases in between. The CDR3 has 12 amino acids. In DNA, the CDR3 is TGTGCCTGGAGTGTATTGTCAGAAGAGCAGTACTTC. Translation gives CAWSVLSEEQYF.

The chain uses TRBV25-1 and TRBJ2-6; TRBD2 might be the D (5 bases). Per the germline V gene, CDR1 is MGHDK and CDR2 is SYGVNS. Trimming took 7 bases from V and 0 from J, leaving 19 bases between them. There are 18 residues in the CDR3. CDR3 in amino acids: CASTSRGQETSGANVLTF. The CDR3 DNA follows: TGTGCCAGCACCTCTAGAGGGCAGGAAACCTCTGGGGCCAACGTCCTGACTTTC.

In this sample, this clone turned up once. V usage is TRBV24-1 and J usage is TRBJ1-2, with a weak D call TRBD1 (5 bases). CDR3 size: 13 residues. The germline gives CDR1 KGHDR, CDR2 SFDVKD. The V and J ends lost 0 bases and 7 bases respectively, with 8 bases between them. CDR3 protein: CATSDLAGGGYTF. The CDR3 nucleotides are TGTGCCACCAGTGATTTGGCGGGGGGTGGCTACACCTTC.

This clone was recorded only once. This rearrangement joins TRBV28 to TRBJ2-3, with 8 bases identical to TRBD2. This CDR3 contains 15 residues. V lost 7 bases, J lost 5 bases, and 11 bases stayed unmatched. CDR1 and CDR2 from the germline V gene are MDHEN and SYDVKM. Here the CDR3 DNA reads TGTGCCAGCACCCAAACGGGGGGGCACGGAGATACGCAGTATTTT. Translating gives CASTQTGGHGDTQYF.

The chain has TRBV6-1 and TRBJ2-4; the D is unclear. CDR1 is MNHNS and CDR2 is SASEGT in the germline V gene. V dropped 2 bases and J dropped 9 bases, with 14 bases sitting between them. The CDR3 spans 14 residues. CDR3 protein: CASSELPRLAIQYF. CDR3 in DNA: TGTGCCAGCAGTGAATTGCCTAGACTTGCCATTCAGTACTTC.